This T cell receptor (beta chain) comes out of a study of CD8 T cells in ankylosing spondylitis. The CDR3 covers 15 residues. V dropped 6 bases and J dropped 5 bases, with 19 bases sitting between them. TCRdb ran MiXCR on the 5' RACE reads and lists one entry per CDR3 protein. The sample lists about 140,000 distinct CDR3 sequences; about 7% were seen once. This clonotype was found many times. Its antigen is undetermined. Study-level points and caveats: Significant enrichment of disease-linked clones was reportedly seen in matched ankylosing spondylitis synovial fluid. A subset of motif variants has previously been described in the synovial fluid and blood of reactive arthritis. Ankylosing spondylitis blood seemed to carry a telltale TCR beta motif made of about 8 highly homologous variants.

This sequence was found in a female donor with ankylosing spondylitis or in good health (not recorded which). The specimen was blood, either unsorted or a sorted T cell fraction (not recorded which). This sequence joins TRBV12-3 or TRBV12-4 and TRBJ1-2, with a weak D call TRBD1 (5 bases). For the CDR3, the DNA is TGTGCCAGCAGCCTCTCCGGGGGGGGAGAATATGGCTACACCTTC. Amino acid sequence: CASSLSGGGEYGYTF.